This T cell receptor beta chain was profiled in a study of T cells in tumors and immune-related adverse events. Repertoires were generated with immunoSEQ multiplex PCR, while TCRdb's copy carries only in-frame clones and drops some. The top ten hold 1.5% of the sample, which has about 11,000 clones, 92% seen once. The germline V gene has CDR1 SGHKS and CDR2 YYEKEE (reference sequence). The CDR3 extends over 15 amino acids. V shed 4 bases and J shed 2 bases, with 16 bases lying between them. The count of this clone is one. This chain joins TRBV5-5 and TRBJ2-7; D possibly matches TRBD1 or TRBD2 (5 bases each). The sequence was obtained from a female donor with metastatic renal cell carcinoma. The specimen comprised lymph node tissue, sampled from a patient treated with anti-PD-1 therapy. CDR3 loop: CASSPRGPHTYEQYF. The CDR3 DNA reads TGTGCCAGCAGCCCACGGGGCCCTCACACCTACGAGCAGTACTTC.